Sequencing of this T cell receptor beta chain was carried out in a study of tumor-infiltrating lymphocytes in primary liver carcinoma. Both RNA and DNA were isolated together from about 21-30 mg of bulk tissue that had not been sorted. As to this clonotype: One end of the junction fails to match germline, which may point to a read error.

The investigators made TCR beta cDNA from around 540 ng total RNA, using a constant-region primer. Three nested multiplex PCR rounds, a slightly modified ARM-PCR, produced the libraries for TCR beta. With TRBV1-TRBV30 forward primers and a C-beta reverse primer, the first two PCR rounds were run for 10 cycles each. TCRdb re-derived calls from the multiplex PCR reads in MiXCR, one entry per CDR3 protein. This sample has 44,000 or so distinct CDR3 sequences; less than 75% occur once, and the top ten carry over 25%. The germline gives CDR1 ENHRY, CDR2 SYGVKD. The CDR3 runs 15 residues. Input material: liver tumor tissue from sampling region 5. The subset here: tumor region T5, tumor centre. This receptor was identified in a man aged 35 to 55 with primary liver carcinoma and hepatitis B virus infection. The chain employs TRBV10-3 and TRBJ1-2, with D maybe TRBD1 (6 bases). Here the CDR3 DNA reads TGTGCCATCAGTGCAAGGACAGTCCTTGACTATGGTTACACCTTC. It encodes CAISARTVLDYGYTF.